Listed below are T cell receptor beta chains from one sample, sequenced in a study of shared clonotypes between healthy human individuals. Generated by immunoSEQ multiplex PCR, the TCRdb table keeps only in-frame clones and is missing some. The data show 980,000 or so clones, with 76% seen just once and approximately 1.5% held by the top ten. The sequencing input was memory CD4+ T cells sorted from blood. Receptor source: a man between 18 and 35 years old in good health. CDR3s include the opening cysteine and the closing phenylalanine or tryptophan. D genes are given only for firm matches. The size of a clone is reported for some rows only, either as once, few or many, or as a class for expanded clones.

clone_size: NA; j_call: TRBJ2-7; v_call: TRBV28; d_call: NA; cdr3_length: 13; cdr3_nt: TGTGCCAGCAGAATGAGAGGGGCGCGAGAGCAGTACTTC; cdr3_aa: CASRMRGAREQYF
clone_size: NA; j_call: TRBJ1-4; v_call: TRBV19; d_call: TRBD1; cdr3_length: 14; cdr3_nt: TGTGCCAGCCGACGACAGGGGACTAATGAAAAACTGTTTTTT; cdr3_aa: CASRRQGTNEKLFF
clone_size: few; j_call: TRBJ2-7; v_call: TRBV10-2; d_call: TRBD2; cdr3_length: 14; cdr3_nt: TGCGCCAGCAGTGCAAGCGGGAGGGCCTACGAGCAGTACTTC; cdr3_aa: CASSASGRAYEQYF
clone_size: NA; j_call: TRBJ1-1; v_call: TRBV5-8; d_call: NA; cdr3_length: 14; cdr3_nt: TGTGCCAGCAGCTTCGTTTTTGCAGTAACTGAAGCTTTCTTT; cdr3_aa: CASSFVFAVTEAFF
clone_size: NA; j_call: TRBJ2-7; v_call: TRBV20-1; d_call: TRBD1; cdr3_length: 11; cdr3_nt: TGCAGTGCACAACAGGGGGACGAGCAGTACTTC; cdr3_aa: CSAQQGDEQYF
clone_size: NA; j_call: TRBJ2-7; v_call: TRBV6-1; d_call: NA; cdr3_length: 17; cdr3_nt: TGTGCCAGCAGTGAAGCGTACGGGCAGGTGAGCTCCTACGAGCAGTACTTC; cdr3_aa: CASSEAYGQVSSYEQYF
clone_size: few; j_call: TRBJ1-1; v_call: TRBV4-1; d_call: TRBD1; cdr3_length: 12; cdr3_nt: TGCGCCAGCAGCCAACAGGGGGGAGAAGCTTTCTTT; cdr3_aa: CASSQQGGEAFF
clone_size: many; j_call: TRBJ2-7; v_call: TRBV7-9; d_call: TRBD1; cdr3_length: 12; cdr3_nt: TGTGCCAGCGGACAGGGGCGAGACGAGCAGTACTTC; cdr3_aa: CASGQGRDEQYF
clone_size: NA; j_call: TRBJ2-3; v_call: TRBV5-6; d_call: NA; cdr3_length: 16; cdr3_nt: TGTGCCAGCAGTTTCCAACCGGGCCCCCGGCGGGATACGCAGTATTTT; cdr3_aa: CASSFQPGPRRDTQYF
clone_size: NA; j_call: TRBJ1-4; v_call: TRBV2; d_call: TRBD1; cdr3_length: 15; cdr3_nt: TGTGCCAGCAGATTTGGGACAGGGGCTAATGAAAAACTGTTTTTT; cdr3_aa: CASRFGTGANEKLFF
clone_size: NA; j_call: TRBJ1-1; v_call: TRBV29-1; d_call: NA; cdr3_length: 16; cdr3_nt: TGCAGCGTTGAAGATTGGCAGAGGGGGATGAACACTGAAGCTTTCTTT; cdr3_aa: CSVEDWQRGMNTEAFF
clone_size: NA; j_call: TRBJ2-7; v_call: TRBV19; d_call: NA; cdr3_length: 11; cdr3_nt: TGTGCCAGTTCCGGGAGATACGAGCAGTACTTC; cdr3_aa: CASSGRYEQYF
clone_size: NA; j_call: TRBJ2-7; v_call: TRBV7-9; d_call: NA; cdr3_length: 14; cdr3_nt: TGTGCCAGCAGCTCCACCGGGGGAGTCGGCGAGCAGTACTTC; cdr3_aa: CASSSTGGVGEQYF
clone_size: once; j_call: TRBJ2-2; v_call: TRBV10-3; d_call: TRBD2; cdr3_length: 15; cdr3_nt: TGTGCCATCACTAGCGGGAACCTGAACACCGGGGAGCTGTTTTTT; cdr3_aa: CAITSGNLNTGELFF
clone_size: NA; j_call: TRBJ1-4; v_call: TRBV6-5; d_call: NA; cdr3_length: 15; cdr3_nt: TGTGCCAGCAGTTACTCGTCAGGGAAGGGCGAAAAACTGTTTTTT; cdr3_aa: CASSYSSGKGEKLFF
clone_size: NA; j_call: TRBJ2-3; v_call: TRBV19; d_call: TRBD1; cdr3_length: 14; cdr3_nt: TGTGCCAGTAGTACGGGACAGGCCACAGATACGCAGTATTTT; cdr3_aa: CASSTGQATDTQYF
clone_size: NA; j_call: TRBJ2-7; v_call: TRBV5-1; d_call: NA; cdr3_length: 17; cdr3_nt: TGCGCCAGCAGCGGTGGGGGCACGGGAGGACAATCCTACGAGCAGTACTTC; cdr3_aa: CASSGGGTGGQSYEQYF
clone_size: NA; j_call: TRBJ2-7; v_call: TRBV6-5; d_call: NA; cdr3_length: 14; cdr3_nt: TGTGCCAGCAGTTACTCGGGGGACTCCTACGAGCAGTACTTC; cdr3_aa: CASSYSGDSYEQYF
clone_size: NA; j_call: TRBJ2-3; v_call: TRBV27; d_call: NA; cdr3_length: 14; cdr3_nt: TGTGCCAGCGGGCGTGGGTTGGGAACAGATACGCAGTATTTT; cdr3_aa: CASGRGLGTDTQYF
clone_size: many; j_call: TRBJ2-5; v_call: TRBV7-9; d_call: NA; cdr3_length: 13; cdr3_nt: TGTGCCTTTGATCTGGAGTTACGAGAGACCCAGTACTTC; cdr3_aa: CAFDLELRETQYF
clone_size: once; j_call: TRBJ2-5; v_call: TRBV11-2; d_call: NA; cdr3_length: 14; cdr3_nt: TGTGCCAGCAGCTTAGAGGCAATGCAAGAGACCCAGTACTTC; cdr3_aa: CASSLEAMQETQYF
clone_size: NA; j_call: TRBJ1-1; v_call: TRBV7-2; d_call: TRBD1; cdr3_length: 15; cdr3_nt: TGTGCCAGCAGCTTTTCAGGGGGGTTGAACACTGAAGCTTTCTTT; cdr3_aa: CASSFSGGLNTEAFF
clone_size: NA; j_call: TRBJ2-1; v_call: TRBV7-2; d_call: TRBD2; cdr3_length: 17; cdr3_nt: TGTGCCAGCAGCTCGCGGGCTAGCGGGACTACTTACAATGAGCAGTTCTTC; cdr3_aa: CASSSRASGTTYNEQFF
clone_size: NA; j_call: TRBJ2-7; v_call: TRBV2; d_call: NA; cdr3_length: 13; cdr3_nt: TGTGCCAGCAGGTTGACGGGTCCCTACGAGCAGTACTTC; cdr3_aa: CASRLTGPYEQYF
clone_size: NA; j_call: TRBJ2-1; v_call: TRBV2; d_call: TRBD2; cdr3_length: 15; cdr3_nt: TGTGCCAGCAGTGAGGGGACTAGCGGGAGGGCAGAGCAGTTCTTC; cdr3_aa: CASSEGTSGRAEQFF
clone_size: NA; j_call: TRBJ2-7; v_call: TRBV11-2; d_call: TRBD1; cdr3_length: 15; cdr3_nt: TGTGCCAGCACCCATTACCCCAGGGGGTCCTACGAGCAGTACTTC; cdr3_aa: CASTHYPRGSYEQYF
clone_size: NA; j_call: TRBJ2-2; v_call: TRBV18; d_call: NA; cdr3_length: 16; cdr3_nt: TGTGCCAGCTCCCTAAATGGGGGAGCCAACTCCGGGGAGCTGTTTTTT; cdr3_aa: CASSLNGGANSGELFF
clone_size: NA; j_call: TRBJ1-5; v_call: TRBV5-1; d_call: NA; cdr3_length: 15; cdr3_nt: TGCGCCAGCAGCTTGGAGGGCAGGGTGGGTCAGCCCCAGCATTTT; cdr3_aa: CASSLEGRVGQPQHF
clone_size: NA; j_call: TRBJ2-7; v_call: TRBV2; d_call: TRBD2; cdr3_length: 14; cdr3_nt: TGTGCCAGCAGCCAGCGGGAGTCCTCCTACGAGCAGTACTTC; cdr3_aa: CASSQRESSYEQYF
clone_size: few; j_call: TRBJ2-5; v_call: TRBV30; d_call: TRBD1; cdr3_length: 14; cdr3_nt: TGTGCCAGAAGCGGCCAGGGGGCAGGAGAGACCCAGTACTTC; cdr3_aa: CARSGQGAGETQYF
clone_size: NA; j_call: TRBJ2-7; v_call: TRBV7-2; d_call: NA; cdr3_length: 13; cdr3_nt: TGTGCCAGCAGCTTGAGCCAGTCCTACGAGCAGTACTTC; cdr3_aa: CASSLSQSYEQYF
clone_size: few; j_call: TRBJ1-5; v_call: TRBV2; d_call: NA; cdr3_length: 12; cdr3_nt: TGTGCCAGCAGGGGGCAGGGCCAGCCCCAGCATTTT; cdr3_aa: CASRGQGQPQHF
clone_size: NA; j_call: TRBJ1-5; v_call: TRBV6-5; d_call: TRBD1; cdr3_length: 15; cdr3_nt: TGTGCCAGCAGCACGACAGGGCTCAACAATCAGCCCCAGCATTTT; cdr3_aa: CASSTTGLNNQPQHF
clone_size: NA; j_call: TRBJ1-1; v_call: TRBV30; d_call: NA; cdr3_length: 14; cdr3_nt: TGTGCCTGGAGCGGACAATTCAGCATAATTGAAGCTTTCTTT; cdr3_aa: CAWSGQFSIIEAFF
clone_size: NA; j_call: TRBJ1-5; v_call: TRBV30; d_call: NA; cdr3_length: 13; cdr3_nt: TGTGCCTGCCAGGGAAAGGGCAGGCAGCCCCAGCATTTT; cdr3_aa: CACQGKGRQPQHF
clone_size: NA; j_call: TRBJ2-2; v_call: TRBV5-1; d_call: TRBD1; cdr3_length: 15; cdr3_nt: TGCGCCAGCAGCTTGGCCGGGACAGGTACCGGGGAGCTGTTTTTT; cdr3_aa: CASSLAGTGTGELFF
clone_size: few; j_call: TRBJ2-7; v_call: TRBV5-1; d_call: TRBD1; cdr3_length: 16; cdr3_nt: TGCGCCAGCAGCCCCTCTCTGACAGGGGGCTCTTACGAGCAGTACTTC; cdr3_aa: CASSPSLTGGSYEQYF
clone_size: NA; j_call: TRBJ2-7; v_call: TRBV15; d_call: NA; cdr3_length: 13; cdr3_nt: TGTGCCACCAGCTCTTCCATCGCCTACGAGCAGTACTTC; cdr3_aa: CATSSSIAYEQYF
clone_size: NA; j_call: TRBJ1-1; v_call: TRBV29-1; d_call: NA; cdr3_length: 12; cdr3_nt: TGCAGCGTCTTAAGCGGGAGAACTGAAGCTTTCTTT; cdr3_aa: CSVLSGRTEAFF
clone_size: NA; j_call: TRBJ1-5; v_call: TRBV5-1; d_call: NA; cdr3_length: 14; cdr3_nt: TGCGCCAGCAGCTTGGCGGGGGCGGGTCAGCCCCAGCATTTT; cdr3_aa: CASSLAGAGQPQHF
clone_size: NA; j_call: TRBJ1-1; v_call: TRBV6-5; d_call: TRBD1; cdr3_length: 14; cdr3_nt: TGTGCCAGCAGCCTCGTTAGTACAGGGGGTGAAGCTTTCTTT; cdr3_aa: CASSLVSTGGEAFF
clone_size: NA; j_call: TRBJ1-6; v_call: TRBV19; d_call: NA; cdr3_length: 12; cdr3_nt: TGTGCCAGTAGTATAGCCGATTCACCCCTCCACTTT; cdr3_aa: CASSIADSPLHF
clone_size: NA; j_call: TRBJ2-7; v_call: TRBV5-1; d_call: TRBD2; cdr3_length: 13; cdr3_nt: TGCGCCAGCAGCTTGCAGGTAGCGGGTGAGCAGTACTTC; cdr3_aa: CASSLQVAGEQYF
clone_size: NA; j_call: TRBJ2-7; v_call: TRBV6-6; d_call: NA; cdr3_length: 11; cdr3_nt: TGTGCCAGCAGTCGTTCCTACGAGCAGTACTTC; cdr3_aa: CASSRSYEQYF
clone_size: many; j_call: TRBJ2-7; v_call: TRBV7-2; d_call: TRBD2; cdr3_length: 15; cdr3_nt: TGTGCCAGCAGCTCTCAGCGGGAGACTACCTACGAGCAGTACTTC; cdr3_aa: CASSSQRETTYEQYF
clone_size: NA; j_call: TRBJ1-4; v_call: TRBV7-3; d_call: NA; cdr3_length: 16; cdr3_nt: TGTGCCAGCAGCCCCGGGGTTCGTGGAACTAATGAAAAACTGTTTTTT; cdr3_aa: CASSPGVRGTNEKLFF
clone_size: NA; j_call: TRBJ2-5; v_call: TRBV18; d_call: NA; cdr3_length: 14; cdr3_nt: TGTGCCAGCTCAGCGGGGGCCGAACGAGAGACCCAGTACTTC; cdr3_aa: CASSAGAERETQYF
clone_size: NA; j_call: TRBJ1-1; v_call: TRBV19; d_call: NA; cdr3_length: 14; cdr3_nt: TGTGCCAGTAGCCAGGGGAGACGGTCGGCTGAAGCTTTCTTT; cdr3_aa: CASSQGRRSAEAFF
clone_size: NA; j_call: TRBJ2-3; v_call: TRBV10-3; d_call: TRBD2; cdr3_length: 15; cdr3_nt: TGTGCCATCAGTCGAGCGGGGGGTCTTACAGATACGCAGTATTTT; cdr3_aa: CAISRAGGLTDTQYF
clone_size: NA; j_call: TRBJ2-7; v_call: TRBV28; d_call: TRBD1; cdr3_length: 15; cdr3_nt: TGTGCCAGCAGCCCGCTCGGACAGGCCGCCTACGAGCAGTACTTC; cdr3_aa: CASSPLGQAAYEQYF
clone_size: once; j_call: TRBJ2-1; v_call: TRBV6-5; d_call: NA; cdr3_length: 13; cdr3_nt: TGTGCCAGCATCAGCGTCTCCTACAATGAGCAGTTCTTC; cdr3_aa: CASISVSYNEQFF
clone_size: NA; j_call: TRBJ1-2; v_call: TRBV29-1; d_call: NA; cdr3_length: 16; cdr3_nt: TGCAGCGTTGCGTACGGAGACCTCTTTGCTAACTATGGCTACACCTTC; cdr3_aa: CSVAYGDLFANYGYTF
clone_size: NA; j_call: TRBJ1-3; v_call: TRBV2; d_call: NA; cdr3_length: 14; cdr3_nt: TGTGCCAGCAGTGGTAGACAGGTTGGAAACACCATATATTTT; cdr3_aa: CASSGRQVGNTIYF
clone_size: once; j_call: TRBJ1-1; v_call: TRBV27; d_call: TRBD1; cdr3_length: 16; cdr3_nt: TGTGCCAGCAGTTTATCAAGGGGGACAGCTAACACTGAAGCTTTCTTT; cdr3_aa: CASSLSRGTANTEAFF
clone_size: NA; j_call: TRBJ2-2; v_call: TRBV5-1; d_call: NA; cdr3_length: 12; cdr3_nt: TGCGCCAGCAGTAAGGGCACCGGGGAGCTGTTTTTT; cdr3_aa: CASSKGTGELFF